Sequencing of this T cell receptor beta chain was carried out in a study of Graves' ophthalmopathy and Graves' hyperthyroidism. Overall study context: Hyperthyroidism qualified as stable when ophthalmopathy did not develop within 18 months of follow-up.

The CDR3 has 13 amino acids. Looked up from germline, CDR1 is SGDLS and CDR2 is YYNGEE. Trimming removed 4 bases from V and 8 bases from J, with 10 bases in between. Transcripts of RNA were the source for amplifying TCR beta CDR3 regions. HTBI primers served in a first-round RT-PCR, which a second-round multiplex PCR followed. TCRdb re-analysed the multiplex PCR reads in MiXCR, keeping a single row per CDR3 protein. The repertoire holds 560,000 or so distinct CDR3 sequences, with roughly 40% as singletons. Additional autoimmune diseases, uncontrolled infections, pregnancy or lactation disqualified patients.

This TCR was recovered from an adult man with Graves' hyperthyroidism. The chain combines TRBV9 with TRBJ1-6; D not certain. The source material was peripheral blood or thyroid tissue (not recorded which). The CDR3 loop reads CASSSSWDSPLHF. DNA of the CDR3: TGTGCCAGCAGCTCATCGTGGGATTCACCCCTCCACTTT.